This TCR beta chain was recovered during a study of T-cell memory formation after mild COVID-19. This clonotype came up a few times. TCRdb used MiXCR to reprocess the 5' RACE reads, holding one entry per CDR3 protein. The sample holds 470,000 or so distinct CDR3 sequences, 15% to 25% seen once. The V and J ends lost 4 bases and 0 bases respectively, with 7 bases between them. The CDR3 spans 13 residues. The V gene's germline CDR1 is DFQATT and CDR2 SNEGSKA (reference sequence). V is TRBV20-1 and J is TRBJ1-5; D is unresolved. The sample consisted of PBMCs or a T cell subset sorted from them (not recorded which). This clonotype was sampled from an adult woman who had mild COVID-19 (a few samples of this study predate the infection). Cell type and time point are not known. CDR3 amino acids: CSATGYSNQPQHF. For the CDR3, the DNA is TGCAGTGCTACAGGATATAGCAATCAGCCCCAGCATTTT.